The TCR beta chain under discussion was sequenced for a study of T cell changes during pregnancy in multiple sclerosis. Profiling relied on immunoSEQ multiplex PCR, and the TCRdb table lists in-frame clones only, not all of them. The sample yields about 67,000 clones, approximately 92% seen once. This CDR3 spans 15 amino acids. J was trimmed by 3 bases and V by 5 bases; bases with no gene match: 3. From germline, CDR1 is SEHNR and CDR2 FQNEAQ (reference sequence). The source is a female donor in good health, enrolled as a control in a pregnancy study. The input for sequencing was peripheral blood, taken in the second trimester of pregnancy. V gene TRBV7-9 combines with J gene TRBJ2-2, with TRBD1 identical over 10 bases. The CDR3 nucleotides are TGTGCCAGCAGCCTCGGACAGGGGGACACCGGGGAGCTGTTTTTT. Its protein is CASSLGQGDTGELFF.